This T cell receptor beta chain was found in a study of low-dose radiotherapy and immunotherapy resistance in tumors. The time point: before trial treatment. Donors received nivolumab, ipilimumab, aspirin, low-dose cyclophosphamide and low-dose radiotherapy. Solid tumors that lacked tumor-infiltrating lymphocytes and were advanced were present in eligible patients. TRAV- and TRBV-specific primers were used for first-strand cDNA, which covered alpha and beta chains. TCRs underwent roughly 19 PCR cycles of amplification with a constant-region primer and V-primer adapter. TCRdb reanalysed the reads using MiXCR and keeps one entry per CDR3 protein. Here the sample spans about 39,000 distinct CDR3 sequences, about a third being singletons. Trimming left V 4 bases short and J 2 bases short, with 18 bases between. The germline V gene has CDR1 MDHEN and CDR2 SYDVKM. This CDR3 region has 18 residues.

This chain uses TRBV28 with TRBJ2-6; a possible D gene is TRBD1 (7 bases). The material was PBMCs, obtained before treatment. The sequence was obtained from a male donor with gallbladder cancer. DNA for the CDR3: TGTGCCAGCAGTTCCCCGACAGGGACTGGTACTGGGGCCAACGTCCTGACTTTC. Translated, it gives CASSSPTGTGTGANVLTF. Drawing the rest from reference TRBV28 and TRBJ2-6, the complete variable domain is DVKVTQSSRYLVKRTGEKVFLECVQDMDHENMFWYRQDPGLGLRLIYFSYDVKMKEKGDIPEGYSVSREKKERFSLILESASTNQTSMYLCASSSPTGTGTGANVLTFGAGSRLTVL.